This paragraph reports one T cell receptor beta chain. The data stem from a study of blood T cell repertoires in COVID-19. Turning to the study itself: Both acute and convalescent COVID-19 samples were obtained from the United States, Italy and Spain. The analysed material was cDNA or gDNA that came from T cells, B-cell-depleted T cells, or PBMCs.

Repertoires were generated with immunoSEQ multiplex PCR, while TCRdb's copy carries only in-frame clones and drops some. This sample has around 18,000 clones; over 75% occur once, and the top ten carry over 15%. This CDR3 region has 15 residues. Germline V gene data show CDR1 as SEHNR and CDR2 as FQNEAQ (reference sequence). With V trimmed by 4 bases and J by 1 base, 3 bases remained unmatched. Sequencing input: peripheral blood. The rearrangement links TRBV7-9 to TRBJ2-3, with 9 bases aligning to TRBD1. The source of this sequence is a man in his 70s with COVID-19, enrolled during active disease. The CDR3 DNA reads as TGTGCCAGCAGCTCCCGGACAGGGGGCACAGATACGCAGTATTTT. Translated, it gives CASSSRTGGTDTQYF.